This T cell receptor beta chain appears in the sequencing data of a study of cytomegalovirus exposure and HLA in healthy donors. The CDR3 runs 18 residues. The germline V gene encodes CDR1 SNHLY and CDR2 FYNNEI. V was clipped by 6 bases and J by 0 bases; unmatched bases: 9. Study-wide points: Later work found most CMV-associated TCR beta chains apparently HLA-restricted. TCR beta V- and J-gene trimming, according to a later analysis, was linked to a missense DCLRE1C variant.

This clone was observed a handful of times. Its antigen is currently unknown. Vbeta (60) and Jbeta (13) primers were used in the PCR. Assay: immunoSEQ multiplex PCR; the TCRdb copy retains only in-frame clones and omits some. The table includes roughly 100,000 clones, more than 70% detected once. This chain links TRBV2 with TRBJ2-6, with 9 bases lining up with TRBD1. The origin of this receptor is a female donor in good health and CMV-seronegative. The sequenced sample was PBMCs. The CDR3 spells CASRAGQGIPSGANVLTF. CDR3 nucleotides: TGTGCCAGCAGGGCGGGACAGGGAATACCCTCTGGGGCCAACGTCCTGACTTTC.